The source of this TCR beta chain is a study of T cell changes during pregnancy in multiple sclerosis. With 4 bases removed from V and 3 bases from J, the gap between germline ends came to 16 bases. CDR1 is MNHEY, CDR2 SMNVEV, per germline (reference sequence). This CDR3 contains 15 residues. Using immunoSEQ multiplex PCR, the repertoire was profiled, and TCRdb retains in-frame clones only, with some absent. The sample lists 55,000 to 75,000 clones, 90% to 95% occurring once. The chain joins TRBV27 to TRBJ2-7, with D possibly TRBD2 on 7 matching bases. This TCR was recovered from a female donor with multiple sclerosis, enrolled in a pregnancy study. The sample here was CD8+ T cells from peripheral blood mononuclear cells, taken in the second trimester of pregnancy. CDR3 loop: CASSSRGGGGYEQYF. The DNA for the CDR3 is TGTGCCAGCAGTTCCCGAGGGGGGGGAGGCTACGAGCAGTACTTC.